A selection of T cell receptor beta chains follows, all from one sample in a study of PD-1 blockade in classical Hodgkin lymphoma. Profiled with immunoSEQ multiplex PCR; TCRdb holds only in-frame clones, not every one. Of about 93,000 clones listed, approximately 91% are singletons. The sample was peripheral blood mononuclear cells (PBMCs), taken before the second cycle of nivolumab. These receptors all come from a human donor with classical Hodgkin lymphoma. The CDR3 runs from the conserved cysteine through the conserved F or W.

>TRBJ1-2|TRBV19
CASSISRQGVDGYTF
>TRBJ2-1|TRBV28
CASKREPDEQFF
>TRBJ1-5|TRBV5-1
CASRGDVDQPQHF
>TRBJ1-6|TRBV6-4
CASRPDSHNSPLHF
>TRBJ1-2|TRBV11-2
CASSLVWQPSFLPNYGYTF
>TRBJ2-2|TRBV25-1
CASSPRQGPGELFF
>TRBJ2-1|TRBV7-8
CASSSDRNNEQFF
>TRBJ2-4|TRBV28
CASLLGTIAKNIQYF
>TRBJ2-2|TRBV6-5
CASRIRAGELFF
>TRBJ2-1|TRBV6-6
CASTRTDSYNEQFF
>TRBJ2-4|TRBV9
CASSVGLAGSKNIQYF
>TRBJ1-1|TRBV7-9
CASSHPGGRSTEAFF
>TRBJ2-7|TRBV6-6
CASSTGATYEQYF
>TRBJ2-5|TRBV19
CASAGLAAQETQYF
>TRBJ1-2|TRBV29-1
CSVQGVGYGYTF
>TRBJ1-5|TRBV28
CASSPRQGWQPQHF
>TRBJ1-2|TRBV27
CASTTTGSNYGYTF
>TRBJ2-5|TRBV19
CASSIDRQLQETQYF
>TRBJ1-2|TRBV7-9
CASSAAGGDGYTF
>TRBJ2-2|TRBV11-1
CASSPSGRAPPGTGELFF
>TRBJ1-2|TRBV9
CASSVGLPGQGDYTF
>TRBJ2-1|TRBV11-2
CASSLGGVRNSYNEQFF
>TRBJ1-2|TRBV6-5
CASSSTVTGYGYTF
>TRBJ2-1|TRBV27
CASSLWPSSNEQFF
>TRBJ2-5|TRBV5-1
CASRIAGETQYF
>TRBJ1-2|TRBV30
CAWSLSGVANYGYTF
>TRBJ2-5|TRBV27
CASSYGTGDRETQYF
>TRBJ1-3|TRBV15
CATSRDTRPGWLGNTIYF
>TRBJ2-3|TRBV28
CASRLGLPDTQYF
>TRBJ2-2|TRBV28
CASSLRFSGELFF
>TRBJ2-3|TRBV4-1
CASSQTQGALTDTQYF
>TRBJ2-3|TRBV29-1
CSAWTGSTDTQYF
>TRBJ2-5|TRBV27
CASSLWAGAGETQYF
>TRBJ1-5|TRBV18
CASSPREAGAINQPQHF
>TRBJ2-6|TRBV7-3
CASSLPSGRTSGANVLTF
>TRBJ1-2|TRBV5-1
CASSPPGQGDGYTF
>TRBJ2-1|TRBV27
CASSPNRVYNEQFF
>TRBJ2-1|TRBV9
CASSPWDTHNEQFF
>TRBJ1-1|TRBV2
CASSEGFGGWSTEAFF
>TRBJ2-3|TRBV6-1
CATAGTGEADTQYF
>TRBJ1-3|TRBV6-5
CASMVGSGNTIYF
>TRBJ2-3|TRBV30
CAWSGLGSTDTQYF